The 25 T cell receptor beta chains presented below share a single source sample, sequenced in a study of T cell clonality in common variable immunodeficiency. Assay: immunoSEQ multiplex PCR; the TCRdb copy retains only in-frame clones and omits some. This sample carries approximately 50,000 clones, none of them present only once. Sequenced: peripheral blood mononuclear cells. The receptors here all came from a person between 18 and 75 years old in good health.

This clone has a count of ten or more. The CDR3 end is not reached by the read, which stops 3 residues before it; the germline J gene fills it in. This chain links TRBV19 with TRBJ2-1; 9 positions match TRBD1. The CDR3 contains 16 residues. CDR1 is LNHDA and CDR2 is SQIVND in the germline V gene (reference sequence). V lost 10 bases to trimming and J lost 4 bases; unmatched junction nucleotides: 14. The part of the CDR3 DNA that was read is TGTGCCACCTTATCGGACAGGGGAGTGGGATACAATGAG. Its translation: CATLSDRGVGYNE. The full CDR3 protein is CATLSDRGVGYNEQFF.

This clone was counted at least ten times. The read stops 3 residues short of the end of the CDR3; the missing end is completed from the germline J gene. The rearrangement uses TRBV20-1 and TRBJ1-1; 7 nucleotides line up with TRBD1. This CDR3 has 12 amino acids. CDR1 DFQATT and CDR2 SNEGSKA come from the germline V gene (reference sequence). The CDR3 loop reads CSPGQANTEAFF. Incomplete CDR3 DNA: TGCAGCCCTGGACAGGCGAACACTGAA.

In this sample, this clone turned up many times. Coverage ceases 3 residues before the CDR3 finishes, and the germline J gene fills in the end. The chain is built from TRBV5-4 and TRBJ2-7; 9 bases are a match to TRBD1. This CDR3 has 15 residues. Trimming at V came to 2 bases and at J to 1 base, leaving 4 bases not matched to a gene. Germline values: CDR1 SGHNT, CDR2 YYREEE (reference sequence). The CDR3 loop reads CASSFRGTGSYEQYF. The sequenced CDR3 bases are TGTGCCAGCAGCTTCCGCGGGACAGGGTCCTACGAG.

Regarding this clone: The read ends 3 residues early relative to the CDR3; the germline J gene fills the gap. The chain links TRBV5-6 to TRBJ2-5; weak D call: TRBD2 (6 bases). CDR1 is SGHDT, CDR2 YYEEEE, per germline. The CDR3 runs 14 residues. The V end lost 2 bases, the J end lost 5 bases, and 13 bases lay between the germline ends. The CDR3 bases that were read are TGTGCCAGCAGCTTTGGCGGGATTCTGGAGACC. This gives the protein CASSFGGILET. The whole CDR3 sequence is CASSFGGILETQYF.

This clone was seen more than once but under ten times. The read terminates 3 residues ahead of where the CDR3 ends, so the germline J gene completes it. The chain combines TRBV2 with TRBJ1-2, with D perhaps matching TRBD1 (6 bases). Germline CDR1 SNHLY, CDR2 FYNNEI. The CDR3 is 13 amino acids. The CDR3 loop is CASATSGRGDYTF. CDR3 DNA (partial): TGTGCCAGCGCTACTAGCGGGAGGGGGGAC.

This clone showed up many times. The read ends 3 residues early relative to the CDR3; the germline J gene fills the gap. The J gene is TRBJ2-5, the V gene TRBV28; D is unclear. The CDR3 length is 12 residues. Germline CDR1 and CDR2: MDHEN and SYDVKM. V was pared by 8 bases and J by 4 bases, with 11 bases between. The CDR3 protein is CASSRSGETQYF. The covered CDR3 bases are TGTGCCAGCTCCCGGTCCGGAGAGACC.

This clone was seen many times. The read terminates 3 residues ahead of where the CDR3 ends, so the germline J gene completes it. V usage is TRBV12-3 or TRBV12-4 and J usage is TRBJ1-5, with a possible D match to TRBD1 (5 bases). The CDR3 sequence is 15 residues long. Trimming pared 3 bases from V and 0 bases from J, leaving 9 bases between. CDR3 in amino acids: CASSLWGGSNQPQHF. CDR3 bases read: TGTGCCAGCAGTTTGTGGGGCGGTAGCAATCAGCCC.

Many counts were recorded for this clone. The observed sequence ends 3 residues before the CDR3 terminus, with the missing tail filled in from the germline J gene. The same CDR3 is also encoded by other DNA sequences in this sample. The V call is TRBV2, the J call TRBJ1-3; D unresolved. Trimming took off 7 bases at V and 4 bases at J, with 11 bases between the two ends. The CDR3 runs to 13 residues. Per the germline V gene, CDR1 is SNHLY and CDR2 is FYNNEI. Partial CDR3 DNA: TGTGCCAGCAAGGTCCGACACGGAAACACC. This translates into CASKVRHGNT. The whole CDR3 is CASKVRHGNTIYF.

This clone was counted at least ten times. The CDR3 here is CSVGLARYNEQFF. The part of the CDR3 DNA that was read is TGCAGTGTAGGACTAGCGAGATACAATGAG. The V and J genes are TRBV20-1 and TRBJ2-1; the match to TRBD2 covers 9 bases. The CDR3 end lies 3 residues beyond the end of the read and is filled in from the germline J gene. In germline, CDR1 is DFQATT, CDR2 SNEGSKA (reference sequence). Losses at the gene ends were 7 bases for V and 4 bases for J; bases not matched to a gene: 5. CDR3 length: 13 amino acids.

CDR3 DNA (partial): TGTGCCAGCTCACCAACGCTGGGCAGGCACTCTGGAAACACC. Translating gives CASSPTLGRHSGNT. In full, the CDR3 reads CASSPTLGRHSGNTIYF. The chain links TRBV18 to TRBJ1-3, with no clear D. The read stops 3 residues short of the end of the CDR3; the missing end is completed from the germline J gene. V dropped 2 bases and J dropped 0 bases, with 14 bases sitting between them. This CDR3 contains 17 residues. CDR1 KGHSH and CDR2 LQKENI come from the germline V gene.

This clone was detected many times. The sequence runs out 3 residues before the end of the CDR3; the remainder is reconstructed from the germline J gene. The V gene is TRBV6-4, the J gene TRBJ2-3; 9 bases are shared with TRBD2. CDR1 and CDR2 (germline): MRHNA, SNTAGT. The CDR3 has 16 amino acids. Losses at the gene ends were 0 bases for V and 5 bases for J; bases not matched to a gene: 6. The CDR3 reads CASSDSAGGPIDTQYF. CDR3 DNA, as far as it was read: TGTGCCAGCAGTGACTCTGCGGGAGGGCCGATAGATACG.

This clone was recorded at least ten times. From the germline J gene comes the end of the CDR3, since the read stops 3 residues before it. The genes are TRBV20-1 and TRBJ2-1; a weak D match, TRBD1 (6 bases). V was cut by 0 bases and J by 9 bases, with 21 bases left in between. The germline CDR1 and CDR2 sequences are DFQATT and SNEGSKA (reference sequence). The CDR3 has 16 amino acids. CDR3 sequence: CSARDPGRGALGEQFF. Partial CDR3 DNA: TGCAGTGCTAGAGATCCCGGCAGGGGCGCCCTGGGTGAG.

Of note for this clone: Read data end 3 residues before the CDR3 end; the end is taken from the germline J gene. The chain has TRBV7-2 and TRBJ2-5; D is unresolved. The CDR3 is made up of 15 amino acids. Trimming took off 8 bases at V and 2 bases at J, with 18 bases between the two ends. The germline V gene has CDR1 SGHTA and CDR2 FQGNSA. CDR3 DNA, as far as it was read: TGTGCCAGCGGCCGGAAAGTGGGCCCACAAGAGACC. Encoded protein: CASGRKVGPQET. The full CDR3 reads CASGRKVGPQETQYF.

As regards this clone: From the germline J gene comes the end of the CDR3, since the read stops 3 residues before it. This chain links TRBV19 with TRBJ1-2, with D perhaps TRBD1 (5 bases). The germline V gene has CDR1 LNHDA and CDR2 SQIVND (reference sequence). CDR3 length equals 11 residues. The CDR3 sequence is CASRAGGDYTF. The CDR3 bases that were read are TGTGCCAGTAGAGCAGGAGGGGAC.

The sample holds many counts of this clone. The read halts 3 residues ahead of the CDR3 end, with the missing end drawn from the germline J gene. The J gene is TRBJ2-7, the V gene TRBV7-2; D perhaps matches TRBD2 (6 bases). Trimming took 5 bases from V and 5 from J, leaving 13 bases between them. The CDR3 totals 13 residues. Germline CDR1 SGHTA, CDR2 FQGNSA. The CDR3 sequence is CASSPTSPHEQYF. The part of the CDR3 DNA that was read is TGTGCCAGCAGCCCTACTAGCCCCCACGAG.

This clone was counted many times. The DNA ends 3 residues before the CDR3 does, and the rest of the CDR3 is filled in from the germline J gene. The rearrangement joins TRBV10-3 to TRBJ2-2; perhaps TRBD2 as D (5 bases). V dropped 10 bases and J dropped 0 bases, with 12 bases sitting between them. Germline V gives CDR1 ENHRY, CDR2 SYGVKD. The CDR3 sequence is 14 residues long. The part of the CDR3 DNA that was read is TGTGCCAACCAGAGGGTGCCGAACACCGGGGAG. It codes for CANQRVPNTGE. The whole CDR3 protein is CANQRVPNTGELFF.

Many counts were recorded for this clone. With the read ending 3 residues before the CDR3 end, the germline J gene is used to fill in that end. The chain carries TRBV5-1 and TRBJ1-3, with 7 bases fitting TRBD1. The CDR3 totals 16 residues. The V gene's germline CDR1 is SGHRS and CDR2 YFSETQ. Unmatched junction bases numbered 8, after V lost 5 bases and J lost 0 bases. The CDR3 reads CASSRLGQASGNTIYF. The covered CDR3 bases are TGCGCCAGCAGTCGACTCGGACAGGCCTCTGGAAACACC.

There are many counts of this clone. The read gets to within 3 residues of the CDR3 end, and the germline J gene fills in the rest. The chain uses TRBV19 and TRBJ2-2, with 8 bases lining up with TRBD2. Losses at the gene ends were 3 bases for V and 3 bases for J; bases not matched to a gene: 3. This CDR3 contains 15 residues. Germline CDR1 reads LNHDA; CDR2 reads SQIVND (reference sequence). The CDR3 here is CASSILAGYTGELFF. The DNA read from the CDR3 is TGTGCCAGTAGTATTCTAGCGGGTTACACCGGGGAG.

This clone was observed at least ten times. The read ends 3 residues early relative to the CDR3; the germline J gene fills the gap. The rearrangement joins TRBV13 to TRBJ2-1, with 7 bases identical to TRBD2. The CDR3 is 17 amino acids. V lost 5 bases and J lost 7; bases outside the gene matches: 17. CDR1 PRHDT and CDR2 FYEKMQ come from the germline V gene (reference sequence). The CDR3 loop is CASSPPSLRSGENEQFF. The CDR3 bases that were read are TGTGCCAGCAGCCCCCCTAGCCTTCGCAGCGGGGAAAATGAG. The full variable domain, its missing parts supplied by reference TRBV13 and TRBJ2-1, is AAGVIQSPRHLIKEKRETATLKCYPIPRHDTVYWYQQGPGQDPQFLISFYEKMQSDKGSIPDRFSAQQFSDYHSELNMSSLELGDSALYFCASSPPSLRSGENEQFFGPGTRLTVL.

The sample holds many counts of this clone. The read stops 3 residues short of the end of the CDR3; the missing end is completed from the germline J gene. This chain connects TRBV18 to TRBJ2-3; D ambiguous. The ends were cut back, 3 bases at V and 0 bases at J, with 13 bases in the middle. The CDR3 is 16 residues long. Germline lookup yields CDR1 KGHSH and CDR2 LQKENI. The sequenced part of the CDR3 DNA is TGTGCCAGCTCACCCAACCCTGCGGCTAGCACAGATACG. It is translated as CASSPNPAASTDT. The CDR3 in full is CASSPNPAASTDTQYF.

Details on this clone: A junction end diverges from the germline sequence, so it may reflect a read error. The CDR3 end falls 3 residues outside the read, so it is completed with the germline J gene. This CDR3 is also generated by other DNA sequences in the sample. This sequence joins TRBV7-9 and TRBJ1-3, with 7 bases matching TRBD1. The CDR3 runs 15 residues. Germline loops: CDR1 SEHNR, CDR2 FQNEAQ (reference sequence). The DNA read from the CDR3 is TGTGCCAGCCTAAGGGGACAGTCCTCTGGAAACACA. Its protein product is CASLRGQSSGNT. From start to end, the CDR3 is CASLRGQSSGNTIYF.

This clone has only a few counts. The sequence runs out 3 residues before the end of the CDR3; the remainder is reconstructed from the germline J gene. The rearrangement uses TRBV25-1 and TRBJ2-7, with D perhaps TRBD1 (6 bases). V lost 4 bases and J 3 bases, leaving 13 bases between the germline ends. The CDR3 loop spans 14 amino acids. Germline-derived CDR1 and CDR2 are MGHDK and SYGVNS. The CDR3 loop reads CASSGRTEIYEQYF. The part of the CDR3 DNA that was read is TGTGCCAGCAGTGGCCGGACAGAGATCTACGAG.

This clone has a count of ten or more. The read comes to an end 3 residues before the CDR3 does, leaving the germline J gene to fill in the end. The chain carries TRBV20-1 and TRBJ2-5, with 7 positions matching TRBD1. Per the germline V gene, CDR1 is DFQATT and CDR2 is SNEGSKA (reference sequence). CDR3 length equals 14 residues. The junction had 8 bases not matched to a gene; V was cut back by 4 bases and J by 3 bases. Partial CDR3 DNA: TGCAGTGCTATTCCCGGACAGGCCAAAGAGACC. It specifies CSAIPGQAKET. From start to end, the CDR3 is CSAIPGQAKETQYF.

This clone has at least ten counts. The read ends 3 residues before the CDR3 terminus; that terminus is restored from the germline J gene. V and J are TRBV20-1 and TRBJ1-2; TRBD1 is a possible D gene (5 bases). CDR1 DFQATT and CDR2 SNEGSKA come from the germline V gene (reference sequence). The CDR3 has 14 residues. Trimming shortened V by 5 bases and J by 5 bases, and 18 bases separated the two germline ends. CDR3 in amino acids: CSAGARSTDYGYTF. The part of the CDR3 DNA that was read is TGCAGTGCTGGGGCAAGGTCTACAGATTATGGC.

A few counts support this clone. The read comes to an end 3 residues before the CDR3 does, leaving the germline J gene to fill in the end. The rearrangement uses TRBV7-9 and TRBJ2-4; maybe TRBD2 (6 bases). Germline-derived CDR1 and CDR2 are SEHNR and FQNEAQ (reference sequence). The CDR3 spans 15 residues. V dropped 3 bases and J dropped 8 bases, with 17 bases sitting between them. The CDR3 DNA, read in part, is TGTGCCAGCAGCTTGGGAGCCCGCGGGAAGGACATT. It yields the protein CASSLGARGKDI. The whole CDR3 sequence reads CASSLGARGKDIQYF.